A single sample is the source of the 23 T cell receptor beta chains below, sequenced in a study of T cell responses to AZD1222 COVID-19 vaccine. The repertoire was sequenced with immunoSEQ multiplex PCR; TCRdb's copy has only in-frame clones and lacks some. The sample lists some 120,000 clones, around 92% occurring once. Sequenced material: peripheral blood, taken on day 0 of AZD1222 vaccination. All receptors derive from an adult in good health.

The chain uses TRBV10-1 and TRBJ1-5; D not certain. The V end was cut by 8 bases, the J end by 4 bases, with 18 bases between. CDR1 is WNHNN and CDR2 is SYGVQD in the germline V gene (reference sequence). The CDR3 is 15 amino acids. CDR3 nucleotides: TGCGCCAGCCCCAAATCGGGCGCTAGGAATCAGCCCCAGCATTTT. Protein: CASPKSGARNQPQHF.

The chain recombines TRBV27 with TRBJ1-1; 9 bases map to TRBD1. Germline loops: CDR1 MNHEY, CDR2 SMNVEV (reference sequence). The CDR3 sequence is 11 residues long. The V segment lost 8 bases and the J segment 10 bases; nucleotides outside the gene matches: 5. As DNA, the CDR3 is TGTGCCAGCCGGGACAGGGTGTCAGCTTTCTTT. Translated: CASRDRVSAFF.

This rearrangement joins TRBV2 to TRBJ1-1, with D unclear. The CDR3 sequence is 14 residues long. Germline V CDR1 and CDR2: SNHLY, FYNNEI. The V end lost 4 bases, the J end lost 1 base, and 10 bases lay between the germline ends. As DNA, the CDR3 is TGTGCCAGCAGTGTCGGAGGGAAGAACACTGAAGCTTTCTTT. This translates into CASSVGGKNTEAFF.

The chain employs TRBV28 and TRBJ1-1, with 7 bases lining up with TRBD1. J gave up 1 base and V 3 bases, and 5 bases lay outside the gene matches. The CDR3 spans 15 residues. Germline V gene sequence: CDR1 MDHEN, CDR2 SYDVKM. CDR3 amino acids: CASSLGDRTNTEAFF. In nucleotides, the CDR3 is TGTGCCAGCAGTTTGGGGGACAGAACGAACACTGAAGCTTTCTTT.

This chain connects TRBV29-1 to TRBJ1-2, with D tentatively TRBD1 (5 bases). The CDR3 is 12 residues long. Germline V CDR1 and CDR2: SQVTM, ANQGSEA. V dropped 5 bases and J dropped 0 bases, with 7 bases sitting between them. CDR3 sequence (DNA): TGCAGCGTTTTGACAGCTAACTATGGCTACACCTTC. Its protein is CSVLTANYGYTF.

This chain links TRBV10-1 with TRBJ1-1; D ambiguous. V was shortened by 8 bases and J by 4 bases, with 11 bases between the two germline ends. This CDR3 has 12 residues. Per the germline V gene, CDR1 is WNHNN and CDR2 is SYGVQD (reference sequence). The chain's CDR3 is CASSGGSTEAFF. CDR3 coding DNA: TGCGCCAGCTCTGGAGGATCCACTGAAGCTTTCTTT.

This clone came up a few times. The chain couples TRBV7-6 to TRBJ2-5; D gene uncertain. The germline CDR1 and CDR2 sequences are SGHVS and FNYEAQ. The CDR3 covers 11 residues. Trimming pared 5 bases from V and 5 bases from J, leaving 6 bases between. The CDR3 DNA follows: TGTGCCAGCAGCGTACTTGAGACCCAGTACTTC. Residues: CASSVLETQYF.

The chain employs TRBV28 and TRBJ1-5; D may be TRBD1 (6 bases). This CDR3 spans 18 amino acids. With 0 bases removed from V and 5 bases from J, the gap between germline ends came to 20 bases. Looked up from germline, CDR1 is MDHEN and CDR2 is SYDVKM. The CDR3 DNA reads TGTGCCAGCAGTTTATGGAGTCAGACAGGTAACGAGGATCAGCCCCAGCATTTT. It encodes CASSLWSQTGNEDQPQHF.

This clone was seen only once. CDR3 nucleotides: TGTGCCTGGGAGGGGGGGGCACTAAACTATGGCTACACCTTC. Its translation: CAWEGGALNYGYTF. The chain joins TRBV30 to TRBJ1-2, with TRBD1 as a possible D gene (6 bases). CDR1 and CDR2 (germline): GTSNPN, SVGIG (reference sequence). V lost 5 bases to trimming and J lost 2 bases, with 15 bases between them. The CDR3 loop spans 14 amino acids.

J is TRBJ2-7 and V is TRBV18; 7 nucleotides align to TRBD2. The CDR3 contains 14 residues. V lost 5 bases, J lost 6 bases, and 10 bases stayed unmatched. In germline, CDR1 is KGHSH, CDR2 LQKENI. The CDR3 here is CASSNQEGEGEQYF. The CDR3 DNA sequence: TGTGCCAGCTCAAACCAAGAAGGGGAGGGCGAGCAGTACTTC.

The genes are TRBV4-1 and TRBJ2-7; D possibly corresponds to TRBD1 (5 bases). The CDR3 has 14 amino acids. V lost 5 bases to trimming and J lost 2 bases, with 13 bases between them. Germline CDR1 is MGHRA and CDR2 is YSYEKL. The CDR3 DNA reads TGCGCCAGCAGCGCCCTAAGGGGTACCTACGAGCAGTACTTC. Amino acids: CASSALRGTYEQYF.

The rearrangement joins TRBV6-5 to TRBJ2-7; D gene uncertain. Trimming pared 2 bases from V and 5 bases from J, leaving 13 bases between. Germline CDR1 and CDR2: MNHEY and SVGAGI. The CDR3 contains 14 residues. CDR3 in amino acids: CASSYGELKNEQYF. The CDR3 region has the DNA TGTGCCAGCAGTTACGGCGAGCTGAAGAACGAGCAGTACTTC.

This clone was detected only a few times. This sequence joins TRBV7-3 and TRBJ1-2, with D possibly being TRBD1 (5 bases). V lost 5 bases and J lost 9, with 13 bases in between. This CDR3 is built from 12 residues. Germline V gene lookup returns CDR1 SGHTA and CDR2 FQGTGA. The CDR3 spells CASSPQDGSYTF. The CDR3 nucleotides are TGTGCCAGCAGCCCACAGGATGGGAGCTACACCTTC.

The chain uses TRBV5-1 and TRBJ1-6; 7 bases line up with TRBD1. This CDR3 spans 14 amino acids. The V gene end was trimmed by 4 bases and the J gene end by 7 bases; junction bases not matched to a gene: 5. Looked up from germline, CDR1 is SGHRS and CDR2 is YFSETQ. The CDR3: CASSDRDSNSPLHF. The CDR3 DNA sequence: TGCGCCAGCAGCGACCGGGACAGCAATTCACCCCTCCACTTT.

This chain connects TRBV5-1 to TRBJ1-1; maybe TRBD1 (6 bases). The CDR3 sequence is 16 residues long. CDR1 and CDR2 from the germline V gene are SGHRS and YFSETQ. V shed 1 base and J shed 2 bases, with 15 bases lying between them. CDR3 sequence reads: CASSLIRGDRNTEAFF. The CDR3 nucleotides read TGCGCCAGCAGCTTGATAAGGGGGGACCGAAACACTGAAGCTTTCTTT.

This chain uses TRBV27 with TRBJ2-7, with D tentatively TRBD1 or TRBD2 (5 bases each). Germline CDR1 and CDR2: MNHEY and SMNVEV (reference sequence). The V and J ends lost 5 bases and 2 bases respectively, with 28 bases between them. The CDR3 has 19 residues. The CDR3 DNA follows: TGTGCCAGCAGTCTCGGGGCCGGGAAATATCTGGAAGAAACCTACGAGCAGTACTTC. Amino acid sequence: CASSLGAGKYLEETYEQYF.

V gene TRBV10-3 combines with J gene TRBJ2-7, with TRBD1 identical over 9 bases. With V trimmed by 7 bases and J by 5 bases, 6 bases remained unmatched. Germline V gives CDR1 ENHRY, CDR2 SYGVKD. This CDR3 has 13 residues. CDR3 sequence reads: CAITGQGSDEQYF. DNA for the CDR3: TGTGCCATCACCGGACAGGGGTCTGACGAGCAGTACTTC.

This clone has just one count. DNA of the CDR3: TGCGCCAGCAGCCAAGAGTTATCCACGGCGAACACCGGGGAGCTGTTTTTT. Its translation is CASSQELSTANTGELFF. The chain uses TRBV4-3 and TRBJ2-2; D unclear. There are 17 residues in the CDR3. The V end was cut by 0 bases, the J end by 0 bases, with 11 bases between. Germline V gene lookup returns CDR1 LGHNA and CDR2 YSLEER.

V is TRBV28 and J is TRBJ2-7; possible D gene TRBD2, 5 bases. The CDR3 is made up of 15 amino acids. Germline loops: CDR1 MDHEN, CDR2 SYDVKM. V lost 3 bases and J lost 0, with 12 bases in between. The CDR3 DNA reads TGTGCCAGCAGTTTCGGAAGCGGAGACTCCTACGAGCAGTACTTC. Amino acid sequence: CASSFGSGDSYEQYF.

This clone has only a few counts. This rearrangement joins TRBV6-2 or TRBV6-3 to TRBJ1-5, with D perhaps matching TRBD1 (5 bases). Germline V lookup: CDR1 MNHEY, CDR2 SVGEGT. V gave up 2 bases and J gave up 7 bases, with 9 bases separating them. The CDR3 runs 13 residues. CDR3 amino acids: CASSYGGVQPQHF. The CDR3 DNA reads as TGTGCCAGCAGTTACGGGGGGGTCCAGCCCCAGCATTTT.

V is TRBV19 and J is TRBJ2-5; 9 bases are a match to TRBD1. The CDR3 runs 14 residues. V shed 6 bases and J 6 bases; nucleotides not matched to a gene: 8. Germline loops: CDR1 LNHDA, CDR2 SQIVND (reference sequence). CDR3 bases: TGTGCCAGTAGCTCCGGGACAGGGCCAAAGACCCAGTACTTC. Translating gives CASSSGTGPKTQYF.

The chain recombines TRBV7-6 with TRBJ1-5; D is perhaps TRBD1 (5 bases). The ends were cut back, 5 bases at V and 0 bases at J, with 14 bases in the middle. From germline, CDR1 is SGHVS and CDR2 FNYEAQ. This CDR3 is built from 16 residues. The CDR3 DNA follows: TGTGCCAGCAGCGTACAGCCCGGGGGTAGCAATCAGCCCCAGCATTTT. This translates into CASSVQPGGSNQPQHF.

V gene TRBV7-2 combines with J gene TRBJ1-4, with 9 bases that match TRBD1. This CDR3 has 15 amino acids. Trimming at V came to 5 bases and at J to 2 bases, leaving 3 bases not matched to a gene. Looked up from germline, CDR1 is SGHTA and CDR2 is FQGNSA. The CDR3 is CASSPGQGTNEKLFF. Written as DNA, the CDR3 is TGTGCCAGCAGCCCGGGACAGGGTACTAATGAAAAACTGTTTTTT.